This is a list of T cell receptor beta chains from one sample in a study of blood T cell repertoires in COVID-19. Generated by immunoSEQ multiplex PCR, the TCRdb table keeps only in-frame clones and is missing some. This sample has roughly 36,000 clones; over 80% occur once, and the top ten carry 24%. Material for sequencing was peripheral blood. These receptors were taken from a man between 45 and 60 years old with active or convalescent COVID-19. The CDR3 runs from the conserved cysteine through the conserved F or W. D genes are given only for firm matches. Clone size is given for some rows only: seen once, a few or many times, or a class if the clone is expanded.

j_call | v_call | clone_size | d_call | cdr3_aa | cdr3_nt
TRBJ1-6 | TRBV6-4 | . | TRBD1 | CASSDLRDRINSPLHF | TGTGCCAGCAGTGACCTAAGGGACAGGATTAATTCACCCCTCCACTTT
TRBJ1-1 | TRBV3-1/TRBV3-2 | . | . | CASSQYVSGGEAFF | TGTGCCAGCAGCCAATATGTTTCCGGCGGAGAAGCTTTCTTT
TRBJ2-7 | TRBV27 | . | . | CASSLYPTMGSSYEQYF | TGTGCCAGCAGTTTATACCCCACCATGGGGAGCTCCTACGAGCAGTACTTC
TRBJ2-5 | TRBV19 | . | TRBD2 | CASSIAAPRSGGLQETQYF | TGTGCCAGTAGTATAGCGGCCCCCCGGAGCGGGGGGTTGCAAGAGACCCAGTACTTC
TRBJ2-7 | TRBV5-1 | . | TRBD1 | CASSSTGTTYEQYF | TGCGCCAGCAGCTCGACAGGGACAACCTACGAGCAGTACTTC
TRBJ2-3 | TRBV4-2 | few | TRBD2 | CASSQEGPRGGSTDTQYF | TGTGCCAGCAGCCAAGAAGGTCCCCGGGGGGGGAGCACAGATACGCAGTATTTT
TRBJ1-5 | TRBV6-1 | few | . | CASSESRHQPQHF | TGTGCCAGCAGTGAATCGAGGCATCAGCCCCAGCATTTT
TRBJ2-3 | TRBV30 | . | . | CAWTGLADTQYF | TGTGCCTGGACAGGGTTAGCAGATACGCAGTATTTT
TRBJ2-3 | TRBV11-2 | . | . | CASTPSTDTQYF | TGTGCCAGCACTCCTAGCACAGATACGCAGTATTTT
TRBJ1-5 | TRBV7-8 | . | . | CASSSVGGYSNQPQHF | TGTGCCAGCAGCTCCGTGGGAGGTTATAGCAATCAGCCCCAGCATTTT
TRBJ1-3 | TRBV10-1 | . | . | CASSESPGNTIYF | TGCGCCAGCAGTGAGAGCCCCGGAAACACCATATATTTT
TRBJ1-2 | TRBV16 | . | . | CASSRTETYGYTF | TGTGCCAGCAGCCGGACAGAGACCTATGGCTACACCTTC
TRBJ2-7 | TRBV9 | . | TRBD2 | CASSVRGRAYEQYF | TGTGCCAGCAGCGTTCGCGGGAGGGCCTACGAGCAGTACTTC
TRBJ1-5 | TRBV12-3/TRBV12-4 | . | TRBD1 | CASSDRDQPQHF | TGTGCCAGCAGTGACAGGGATCAGCCCCAGCATTTT
TRBJ2-2 | TRBV10-2 | once | TRBD2 | CASSHSRGKRGYTGELFF | TGCGCCAGCAGCCATTCCCGGGGAAAGCGGGGCTACACCGGGGAGCTGTTTTTT
TRBJ1-1 | TRBV9 | . | . | CASSLGQPNTEAFF | TGTGCCAGCAGCTTAGGACAGCCGAACACTGAAGCTTTCTTT
TRBJ2-5 | TRBV7-8 | . | . | CASSLAAGWETQYF | TGTGCCAGCAGCTTAGCGGCAGGATGGGAGACCCAGTACTTC
TRBJ2-7 | TRBV4-2 | . | . | CASSQEPAGYEQYF | TGTGCCAGCAGCCAAGAACCGGCAGGTTACGAGCAGTACTTC
TRBJ2-1 | TRBV4-1 | few | . | CASSQDLEGSYNEQFF | TGCGCCAGCAGCCAAGATTTAGAGGGCAGCTACAATGAGCAGTTCTTC
TRBJ2-2 | TRBV27 | . | TRBD2 | CASSRSLWTSGRSSTNTGELFF | TGTGCCAGCAGCCGATCCCTATGGACTAGCGGGAGGAGTTCCACGAACACCGGGGAGCTGTTTTTT
TRBJ2-5 | TRBV29-1 | . | . | CSVVSDQETQYF | TGCAGCGTTGTTAGCGACCAAGAGACCCAGTACTTC
TRBJ1-1 | TRBV12-3/TRBV12-4 | . | . | CASSLVRTEAFF | TGTGCCAGCAGTTTAGTTAGAACTGAAGCTTTCTTT
TRBJ2-7 | TRBV15 | . | . | CATSRTPSSYEQYF | TGTGCCACCAGTAGGACACCCAGCTCCTACGAGCAGTACTTC
TRBJ2-1 | TRBV30 | few | TRBD1 | CAWSVRQGAYNEQFF | TGTGCCTGGAGTGTACGACAGGGGGCCTACAATGAGCAGTTCTTC
TRBJ2-2 | TRBV24-1 | . | . | CATSGRGMSGELFF | TGTGCCACCAGTGGCAGGGGAATGAGCGGGGAGCTGTTTTTT
TRBJ1-2 | TRBV19 | . | TRBD1 | CASSTGTGGFGYTF | TGTGCCAGTAGTACCGGGACAGGGGGCTTTGGCTACACCTTC
TRBJ1-2 | TRBV28 | . | TRBD1 | CASSRAGTGGYGYTF | TGTGCCAGCAGCCGAGCCGGGACAGGGGGCTATGGCTACACCTTC
TRBJ2-7 | TRBV6-1 | . | . | CASSESTGYEQYF | TGTGCCAGCAGTGAGTCGACAGGCTACGAGCAGTACTTC
TRBJ2-1 | TRBV21-1 | few | . | CASTDQRGLPSSYNEQFF | TGTGCCAGCACGGACCAGCGGGGGCTACCTAGCTCCTACAATGAGCAGTTCTTC
TRBJ2-1 | TRBV7-6 | medium-sized | TRBD2 | CASSFGIGEGGEQFF | TGTGCCAGCAGCTTTGGAATTGGGGAGGGTGGTGAGCAGTTCTTC
TRBJ1-2 | TRBV6-1 | . | . | CASSDEGAGQYGYTF | TGTGCCAGCAGTGACGAAGGGGCCGGGCAGTATGGCTACACCTTC
TRBJ2-7 | TRBV6-5 | few | . | CASTSIGYEQYF | TGTGCCAGCACCTCTATTGGCTACGAGCAGTACTTC
TRBJ2-1 | TRBV6-1 | . | TRBD2 | CASLAGSSYNEQFF | TGTGCCAGTTTAGCGGGGAGCTCCTACAATGAGCAGTTCTTC
TRBJ2-5 | TRBV29-1 | few | . | CSAMTGQETQYF | TGCAGCGCTATGACGGGGCAAGAGACCCAGTACTTC
TRBJ1-1 | TRBV5-1 | . | TRBD1 | CASSPELTGVEAFF | TGCGCCAGCAGCCCCGAACTGACAGGGGTCGAAGCTTTCTTT
TRBJ1-6 | TRBV19 | . | TRBD1 | CASGQGYNSPLHF | TGTGCCAGCGGACAGGGGTATAATTCACCCCTCCACTTT
TRBJ1-4 | TRBV19 | . | TRBD1 | CASSNPRDREKALFF | TGTGCCAGTAGTAATCCCCGGGACAGGGAAAAAGCCCTGTTTTTT
TRBJ2-1 | TRBV30 | . | TRBD1 | CAWGKPGQVNNEQFF | TGTGCCTGGGGGAAACCGGGACAGGTCAACAATGAGCAGTTCTTC
TRBJ1-5 | TRBV6-6 | . | . | CASSYEAYSNQPQHF | TGTGCCAGCAGTTACGAAGCTTATAGCAATCAGCCCCAGCATTTT
TRBJ1-2 | TRBV9 | few | TRBD1 | CASSPIPGQVYGYTF | TGTGCCAGCAGTCCCATTCCGGGACAGGTCTATGGCTACACCTTC
TRBJ1-1 | TRBV10-3 | . | TRBD1 | CAISEVTGRHTEAFF | TGTGCCATCAGTGAGGTGACAGGGCGGCACACTGAAGCTTTCTTT
TRBJ1-6 | TRBV7-2 | once | . | CASSPRADYNSPLHF | TGTGCCAGCAGCCCGCGGGCCGACTATAATTCACCCCTCCACTTT
TRBJ1-5 | TRBV7-8 | . | TRBD1 | CASSVLRTGNNQPQHF | TGTGCCAGCAGCGTACTCCGGACAGGGAACAATCAGCCCCAGCATTTT
TRBJ2-2 | TRBV28 | . | . | CASSLGGTATGELFF | TGTGCCAGCAGTTTAGGGGGCACGGCCACCGGGGAGCTGTTTTTT
TRBJ1-2 | TRBV28 | . | . | CASSFWDKHGYTF | TGTGCCAGCAGTTTTTGGGACAAGCATGGCTACACCTTC
TRBJ1-1 | TRBV7-3 | . | TRBD1 | CASSPRQGSTEAFF | TGTGCCAGCAGCCCGAGACAGGGGTCCACTGAAGCTTTCTTT
TRBJ2-1 | TRBV27 | . | TRBD2 | CASSRPGLAGNNEQFF | TGTGCCAGCAGCCGACCGGGACTAGCGGGGAACAATGAGCAGTTCTTC
TRBJ2-5 | TRBV19 | . | TRBD2 | CASSISSGGMETQYF | TGTGCCAGTAGTATTTCTAGCGGGGGGATGGAGACCCAGTACTTC
TRBJ2-5 | TRBV28 | . | . | CASSLGGGAPKTQYF | TGTGCCAGCAGTTTAGGAGGGGGCGCCCCGAAGACCCAGTACTTC
TRBJ2-5 | TRBV7-2 | . | TRBD2 | CASSLARGGPRTQYF | TGTGCCAGCAGCTTAGCGCGGGGGGGCCCACGGACCCAGTACTTC
TRBJ1-4 | TRBV23-1 | . | . | CASSQDFSQRARASEKLFF | TGCGCCAGCAGTCAAGATTTCAGTCAAAGAGCCAGGGCTTCTGAAAAACTGTTTTTT
TRBJ2-3 | TRBV19 | . | TRBD2 | CASSISGTSGGTSTDTQYF | TGTGCCAGTAGTATCTCGGGGACTAGCGGGGGAACTAGCACAGATACGCAGTATTTT
TRBJ1-2 | TRBV3-1/TRBV3-2 | . | . | CASSQDTRVGYTF | TGTGCCAGCAGCCAAGACACTAGGGTGGGCTACACCTTC
TRBJ1-1 | TRBV9 | . | TRBD1 | CASSPGQGQNTEAFF | TGTGCCAGCAGCCCAGGACAGGGGCAGAACACTGAAGCTTTCTTT
TRBJ2-7 | TRBV27 | few | TRBD2 | CASSLTSGSFYEQYF | TGTGCCAGCAGTCTAACTAGCGGTTCCTTCTACGAGCAGTACTTC
TRBJ1-4 | TRBV2 | . | . | CASSGEDMKKLFF | TGTGCCAGCAGTGGGGAGGATATGAAAAAACTGTTTTTT
TRBJ2-1 | TRBV20-1 | once | TRBD1 | CSARTGGGQFF | TGCAGTGCTAGAACAGGGGGAGGACAGTTCTTC
TRBJ1-1 | TRBV7-3 | once | . | CASSFGGNTEAFF | TGTGCCAGCAGCTTCGGGGGGAACACTGAAGCTTTCTTT
TRBJ1-5 | TRBV5-1 | once | TRBD1 | CASSVDRGENQPQHF | TGCGCCAGCAGCGTGGACAGGGGTGAGAATCAGCCCCAGCATTTT